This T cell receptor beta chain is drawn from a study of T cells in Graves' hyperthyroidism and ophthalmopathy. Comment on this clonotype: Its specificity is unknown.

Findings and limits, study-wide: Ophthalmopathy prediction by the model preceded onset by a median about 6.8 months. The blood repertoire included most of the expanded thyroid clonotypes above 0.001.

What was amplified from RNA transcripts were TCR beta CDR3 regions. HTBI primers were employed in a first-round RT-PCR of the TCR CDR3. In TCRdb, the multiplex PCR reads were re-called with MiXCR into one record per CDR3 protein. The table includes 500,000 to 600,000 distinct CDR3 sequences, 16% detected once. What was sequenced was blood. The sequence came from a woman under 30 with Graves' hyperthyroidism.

DNA for the CDR3: TGTGCCAGCAGCTTCCGGGCAGGGCATCAGCCCCAGCATTTT. Residues: CASSFRAGHQPQHF. This chain connects TRBV5-6 to TRBJ1-5; a possible D gene is TRBD1 (5 bases). The V end was cut by 2 bases, the J end by 5 bases, with 11 bases between. The CDR3 is made up of 14 amino acids. Germline lookup yields CDR1 SGHDT and CDR2 YYEEEE.